What follows are 24 T cell receptor beta chains derived from one specimen sequenced in a study of early T cells in non-severe SARS-CoV-2 infection. Each CDR3 protein is one row after TCRdb ran MiXCR on the 5' RACE reads. The sample comprises around 57,000 distinct CDR3 sequences, less than 14% of which are singletons, and over 1.5% rests with the top ten. The source material was whole blood. The receptors derive from an adult who was a healthcare worker with PCR-confirmed SARS-CoV-2 infection or an uninfected control (not recorded which).

The gene calls are TRBV3-1 and TRBJ1-2; 9 nucleotides line up with TRBD1. The germline CDR1 and CDR2 sequences are LGHDT and YNNKEL (reference sequence). V shed 3 bases, J shed 5 bases, and the junction held 4 bases outside the gene matches. The CDR3 consists of 14 residues. The CDR3: CASSQAGQGYGYTF. As DNA, the CDR3 is TGTGCCAGCAGCCAGGCTGGACAGGGGTATGGCTACACCTTC.

Points on this clonotype: At one of its ends the junction is not consistent with the germline gene, which may arise from a read error. The CDR3 DNA follows: TGTGCTAGCAGCCCGGGACTAGCGGGGGACAATGAGCAGTTCTTC. It translates to CASSPGLAGDNEQFF. V usage is TRBV7-7 and J usage is TRBJ2-1, with 14 bases lining up with TRBD2. From germline, CDR1 is SSHAT and CDR2 FNYEAQ (reference sequence). The CDR3 extends over 15 amino acids.

In this sample, this clonotype turned up many times. The rearrangement joins TRBV7-9 to TRBJ2-2, with D possibly being TRBD1 (6 bases). Per the germline V gene, CDR1 is SEHNR and CDR2 is FQNEAQ (reference sequence). This CDR3 comprises 15 residues. V lost 5 bases, J lost 0 bases, and 10 bases lay in between. CDR3 sequence reads: CASSGRQANTGELFF. The CDR3 nucleotides are TGTGCCAGCAGCGGACGACAGGCGAACACCGGGGAGCTGTTTTTT.

This clonotype has a count of ten or more. The genes are TRBV28 and TRBJ2-5; D remains unclear. The germline V and J ends were trimmed by 3 bases and 7 bases, with 9 bases remaining between them. This CDR3 spans 12 amino acids. Germline V gene data show CDR1 as MDHEN and CDR2 as SYDVKM. CDR3 residues: CASSLGLGTQYF. In DNA, the CDR3 is TGTGCCAGCAGTTTGGGCCTGGGGACCCAGTACTTC.

This clonotype was found many times. V is TRBV29-1 and J is TRBJ1-1; 7 nucleotides match TRBD1. The V gene's germline CDR1 is SQVTM and CDR2 ANQGSEA. V lost 2 bases and J lost 11; bases outside the gene matches: 11. This CDR3 is built from 13 residues. The CDR3 sequence is CSVEKQGTKRAFF. CDR3 in DNA: TGCAGCGTTGAAAAACAGGGGACGAAGCGGGCTTTCTTT. Full variable domain (remainder filled in from reference TRBV29-1 and TRBJ1-1): SAVISQKPSRDICQRGTSLTIQCQVDSQVTMMFWYRQQPGQSLTLIATANQGSEATYESGFVIDKFPISRPNLTFSTLTVSNMSPEDSSIYLCSVEKQGTKRAFFGQGTRLTVV.

V usage is TRBV6-5 and J usage is TRBJ2-5, with unresolved D. Germline CDR1 and CDR2: MNHEY and SVGAGI. Deletions cut 6 bases from V and 7 bases from J, with 15 bases between. CDR3 length equals 13 residues. The CDR3 protein is CASRQDEITTQYF. Here the CDR3 DNA reads TGTGCCAGCAGGCAGGATGAAATTACGACCCAGTACTTC.

This clonotype was recorded at least ten times. The junction differs from germline at one of its ends, possibly a read error. The V call is TRBV15, the J call TRBJ1-1; D remains ambiguous. Germline V lookup: CDR1 LNHNV, CDR2 YYDKDF (reference sequence). The length of the CDR3 is 15 residues. CDR3 bases: TGTGCCGCCAGCCCACAGAAGAAGAGTAACTCTGAAGCTTTCTTT. Its translation: CAASPQKKSNSEAFF. The full variable domain, in which reference TRBV15 and TRBJ1-1 provide the parts outside the CDR3, is DAMVIQNPRYQVTQFGKPVTLSCSQTLNHNVMYWYQQKSSQAPKLLFHYYDKDFNNEADTPDNFQSRRPNTSFCFLDIRSPGLGDTAMYLCAASPQKKSNSEAFFGQGTRLTVV.

This clonotype came up many times. CDR3 in DNA: TGTGCCAGTGTAAGGGGGGGGAACACCGGGGAGCTGTTTTTT. Amino acid sequence: CASVRGGNTGELFF. This chain uses TRBV6-1 with TRBJ2-2, with a tentative D call TRBD2 (7 bases). Looked up from germline, CDR1 is MNHNS and CDR2 is SASEGT. This CDR3 has 14 amino acids. Trimming stripped 9 bases from V and 1 base from J, with 12 bases between.

This rearrangement joins TRBV9 to TRBJ1-2; D is undetermined. V lost 0 bases to trimming and J lost 0 bases, with 9 bases between them. The CDR3 length is 15 residues. Per germline, CDR1 SGDLS and CDR2 YYNGEE. The CDR3 sequence is CASSVGVLANYGYTF. CDR3 nucleotide sequence: TGTGCCAGCAGCGTAGGGGTATTAGCTAACTATGGCTACACCTTC.

This clonotype was counted only a few times. This rearrangement joins TRBV6-5 to TRBJ2-3, with D perhaps TRBD2 (5 bases). Trimming left V 4 bases short and J 8 bases short, with 10 bases between. The CDR3 totals 12 residues. CDR1 and CDR2 (germline): MNHEY, SVGAGI. The CDR3 region is CASSSGFGTQYF. In nucleotides, the CDR3 is TGTGCCAGCAGTTCGGGATTTGGTACGCAGTATTTT.

J is TRBJ2-3 and V is TRBV20-1, with D unresolved. V was pared by 6 bases and J by 0 bases, with 16 bases between. CDR1 is DFQATT and CDR2 is SNEGSKA in the germline V gene (reference sequence). CDR3 size: 15 residues. The CDR3 DNA follows: TGCAGTGCCCTTCCCCTGAAGTGGAGCACAGATACGCAGTATTTT. This sequence encodes CSALPLKWSTDTQYF.

This clonotype was recorded many times. The J gene is TRBJ2-1, the V gene TRBV29-1; D is ambiguous. The V end was cut by 0 bases, the J end by 8 bases, with 8 bases between. Germline loops: CDR1 SQVTM, CDR2 ANQGSEA. The CDR3 spans 12 residues. For the CDR3, the DNA is TGCAGCGTTGAAGATCTTTTCGATGAGCAGTTCTTC. It translates to CSVEDLFDEQFF.

This clonotype was seen repeatedly, ten times or more. The J gene is TRBJ2-6, the V gene TRBV6-5; D gene ambiguous. Germline assignment: CDR1 MNHEY and CDR2 SVGAGI. The CDR3 has 13 amino acids. The V end lost 7 bases, the J end lost 4 bases, and 8 bases lay between the germline ends. The CDR3 DNA reads as TGTGCCAGCACCTTCCCGGGGGCCAACGTCCTGACTTTC. Protein sequence: CASTFPGANVLTF.

This clonotype showed up just a few times. V usage is TRBV7-2 and J usage is TRBJ1-5; perhaps TRBD1 as D (5 bases). The CDR3 has 13 amino acids. The V gene's germline CDR1 is SGHTA and CDR2 FQGNSA. Trimming shortened V by 3 bases and J by 7 bases, and 10 bases separated the two germline ends. The CDR3 nucleotides are TGTGCCAGCAGCTTGAGAGGGGAGCAGCCCCAGCATTTT. This encodes CASSLRGEQPQHF.

V is TRBV11-2 and J is TRBJ2-1; 11 positions agree with TRBD2. Trimming cost V 5 bases and J 4 bases; bases outside gene matches: 13. CDR1 SGHAT and CDR2 FQNNGV come from the germline V gene. CDR3 length: 18 residues. The CDR3 sequence: CASSPLSVSSGGYNEQFF. The CDR3 coding sequence is TGTGCCAGCAGCCCCCTGAGCGTTTCTAGCGGGGGGTACAATGAGCAGTTCTTC.

V and J are TRBV7-9 and TRBJ2-7; maybe TRBD2 (6 bases). Per the germline V gene, CDR1 is SEHNR and CDR2 is FQNEAQ (reference sequence). V was pared by 5 bases and J by 4 bases, with 15 bases between. This CDR3 has 14 residues. CDR3 protein: CASSPKGLYYEQYF. The CDR3 bases are TGTGCCAGCAGCCCAAAGGGACTCTATTACGAGCAGTACTTC.

V and J are TRBV6-6 and TRBJ1-6; possible D gene TRBD1, 5 bases. V shed 4 bases and J shed 13 bases, with 14 bases lying between them. CDR3 size: 13 residues. Germline loops: CDR1 MNHNY, CDR2 SVGAGI (reference sequence). This CDR3 reads CASSSRQGLPLHF. CDR3 nucleotide sequence: TGTGCCAGCAGTTCTCGCCAGGGATTGCCCCTCCACTTT.

This clonotype was seen only a few times. This chain uses TRBV5-1 with TRBJ2-1, with D tentatively TRBD1 (5 bases). The CDR3 has 15 residues. V lost 4 bases to trimming and J lost 4 bases, with 15 bases between them. CDR1 is SGHRS and CDR2 is YFSETQ in the germline V gene. The CDR3: CASSKLRQGYNEQFF. DNA of the CDR3: TGCGCCAGCAGCAAGTTAAGGCAGGGTTACAATGAGCAGTTCTTC.

This clonotype came up many times. The chain employs TRBV6-2 or TRBV6-3 and TRBJ2-7, with unresolved D. Trimming left V 1 base short and J 0 bases short, with 13 bases between. CDR3 length equals 16 residues. CDR1 is MNHEY, CDR2 SVGEGT, per germline. For the CDR3, the DNA is TGTGCCAGCAGTTACTACCCAGGTCAATCCTCCTACGAGCAGTACTTC. It encodes CASSYYPGQSSYEQYF.

Only a few counts were recorded for this clonotype. The chain combines TRBV3-1 with TRBJ2-3; perhaps TRBD2 as D (6 bases). CDR3 length equals 15 residues. The germline gives CDR1 LGHDT, CDR2 YNNKEL (reference sequence). Trimming shortened V by 1 base and J by 3 bases, and 11 bases separated the two germline ends. CDR3 region: CASSQVGLPTDTQYF. The CDR3 nucleotides are TGTGCCAGCAGCCAAGTCGGACTACCGACAGATACGCAGTATTTT.

This clonotype was recorded at least ten times. V and J are TRBV21-1 and TRBJ1-3; the table's D gene call, TRBD1, was not cross checked with the DNA. TRBV21-1 is flagged as a pseudogene. The CDR3 contains 12 residues. The CDR3 nucleotides are TGTGCCAGCAGCTCTGTCGGAAACACCATATATTTT. Translation gives CASSSVGNTIYF.

The chain couples TRBV7-9 to TRBJ1-1, with D perhaps TRBD1 (5 bases). The V and J ends lost 2 bases and 1 base respectively, with 8 bases between them. This CDR3 is 14 amino acids long. Germline V gene sequence: CDR1 SEHNR, CDR2 FQNEAQ (reference sequence). This CDR3 is CASSLSGANTEAFF. CDR3 nucleotide sequence: TGTGCCAGCAGCTTAAGCGGGGCGAACACTGAAGCTTTCTTT.

The chain uses TRBV29-1 and TRBJ2-3; TRBD2 agrees at 8 bases. Germline V gene sequence: CDR1 SQVTM, CDR2 ANQGSEA. CDR3 length: 15 amino acids. J gave up 2 bases and V 8 bases, and 12 bases lay outside the gene matches. CDR3 amino acids: CSTWAGGGSTDTQYF. CDR3 sequence (DNA): TGCAGCACCTGGGCGGGCGGGGGGTCCACAGATACGCAGTATTTT.

The chain carries TRBV7-3 and TRBJ2-7; 8 nucleotides match TRBD2. V lost 2 bases, J lost 2 bases, and 5 bases stayed unmatched. Germline-derived CDR1 and CDR2 are SGHTA and FQGTGA. The CDR3 contains 15 residues. CDR3 residues: CASSLPLAGPYEQYF. The CDR3 DNA follows: TGTGCCAGCAGCTTACCGCTAGCGGGTCCCTACGAGCAGTACTTC.